A selection of T cell receptor beta chains follows, all from one sample in a study of shared clonotypes between healthy human individuals. Generated by immunoSEQ multiplex PCR, the TCRdb table keeps only in-frame clones and is missing some. The table includes approximately 2.5 million clones, 93% detected once. The sample comprised naive CD4+ T cells from PBMCs. The receptors were gathered from a man younger than 35 in good health. Some clones in this sample may be carry-over from other donors' samples. The CDR3 runs from the conserved cysteine through the conserved F or W. D genes are given only for firm matches. Where a row states a size, it is once, few, many or the class of an expanded clone; other rows omit it.

v_gene: TRBV6-1
j_gene: TRBJ1-1
abundance: once
d_gene: -
CDR3nt: TGTGCCAGCAACGTCAGGCTGAACACTGAAGCTTTCTTT
CDR3aa: CASNVRLNTEAFF

v_gene: TRBV2
j_gene: TRBJ1-2
abundance: -
d_gene: TRBD1
CDR3nt: TGTGCCAGCAGTGAGACAGGGAACTATGGCTACACCTTC
CDR3aa: CASSETGNYGYTF

v_gene: TRBV28
j_gene: TRBJ2-3
abundance: few
d_gene: -
CDR3nt: TGTGCCAGCAGTTCGCCAGATACGCAGTATTTT
CDR3aa: CASSSPDTQYF

v_gene: TRBV7-9
j_gene: TRBJ1-4
abundance: -
d_gene: TRBD1
CDR3nt: TGTGCCAGCAGCTCGCCAATGGGGACAGCAACTAATGAAAAACTGTTTTTT
CDR3aa: CASSSPMGTATNEKLFF

v_gene: TRBV28
j_gene: TRBJ1-1
abundance: -
d_gene: -
CDR3nt: TGTGCCAGCAGTGGGTCCGCTGAAGCTTTCTTT
CDR3aa: CASSGSAEAFF

v_gene: TRBV5-1
j_gene: TRBJ2-2
abundance: -
d_gene: -
CDR3nt: TGCGCCAGCAGCCACACTGGACCAATCGGGGAGCTGTTTTTT
CDR3aa: CASSHTGPIGELFF

v_gene: TRBV7-2
j_gene: TRBJ1-4
abundance: -
d_gene: -
CDR3nt: TGTGCCAGCAGCCCAGAGCGGGGCGAAAAACTGTTTTTT
CDR3aa: CASSPERGEKLFF

v_gene: TRBV5-1
j_gene: TRBJ2-7
abundance: once
d_gene: -
CDR3nt: TGCGCCAGCAGCCAAGGGTACAGGGTTTCCTACGAGCAGTACTTC
CDR3aa: CASSQGYRVSYEQYF

v_gene: TRBV5-1
j_gene: TRBJ1-2
abundance: -
d_gene: TRBD1
CDR3nt: TGCGCCAGCAGCGACAGGGGCCTCTATGGCTACACCTTC
CDR3aa: CASSDRGLYGYTF

v_gene: TRBV18
j_gene: TRBJ2-5
abundance: once
d_gene: TRBD1
CDR3nt: TGTGCCAGCTCAATCGACAGGGATGGGGCCCAAGAGACCCAGTACTTC
CDR3aa: CASSIDRDGAQETQYF

v_gene: TRBV29-1
j_gene: TRBJ1-3
abundance: -
d_gene: -
CDR3nt: TGCAGCTCAACTTCGGGAAACACCATATATTTT
CDR3aa: CSSTSGNTIYF

v_gene: TRBV10-1
j_gene: TRBJ2-2
abundance: -
d_gene: -
CDR3nt: TGCGCCAGCAGTGAGTTGGTCACCGGGGAGCTGTTTTTT
CDR3aa: CASSELVTGELFF

v_gene: TRBV5-1
j_gene: TRBJ2-3
abundance: -
d_gene: -
CDR3nt: TGCGCCAGCAGCCCCGGGACTCCACAGGATACGCAGTATTTT
CDR3aa: CASSPGTPQDTQYF

v_gene: TRBV18
j_gene: TRBJ2-1
abundance: -
d_gene: -
CDR3nt: TGTGCCAGCTCTGCACCAGAAGGTACTTTCCTAGATGAGCAGTTCTTC
CDR3aa: CASSAPEGTFLDEQFF

v_gene: TRBV19
j_gene: TRBJ2-5
abundance: -
d_gene: -
CDR3nt: TGTGCCAGTAGTATAGCCCGGCAAGAGACCCAGTACTTC
CDR3aa: CASSIARQETQYF

v_gene: TRBV6-1
j_gene: TRBJ1-1
abundance: -
d_gene: -
CDR3nt: TGTGCCAGCAGTGCCCTCCAGCCCCGGGTGGACACTGAAGCTTTCTTT
CDR3aa: CASSALQPRVDTEAFF

v_gene: TRBV11-2
j_gene: TRBJ2-7
abundance: -
d_gene: -
CDR3nt: TGTGCCAGCAGCTTATACCAGCCTTACGAGCAGTACTTC
CDR3aa: CASSLYQPYEQYF

v_gene: TRBV6-5
j_gene: TRBJ2-1
abundance: -
d_gene: -
CDR3nt: TGTGCCAGCAGTTACCGGACCCAGCAATACAATGAGCAGTTCTTC
CDR3aa: CASSYRTQQYNEQFF

v_gene: TRBV29-1
j_gene: TRBJ1-1
abundance: few
d_gene: TRBD1
CDR3nt: TGCAGCGTTGGACATACAGGGGTAGCTTTCTTT
CDR3aa: CSVGHTGVAFF

v_gene: TRBV5-5
j_gene: TRBJ1-4
abundance: -
d_gene: -
CDR3nt: TGTGCCAGCAGCTTCGGCGAAAAACTGTTTTTT
CDR3aa: CASSFGEKLFF

v_gene: TRBV9
j_gene: TRBJ2-7
abundance: -
d_gene: TRBD2
CDR3nt: TGTGCCAGCAGCCCGGGACTAGCGGTGCCCGGCGAGCAGTACTTC
CDR3aa: CASSPGLAVPGEQYF

v_gene: TRBV7-6
j_gene: TRBJ2-6
abundance: -
d_gene: -
CDR3nt: TGTGCCAGCAGCTTGGCAGCTGGGGCCAACGTCCTGACTTTC
CDR3aa: CASSLAAGANVLTF

v_gene: TRBV28
j_gene: TRBJ2-5
abundance: -
d_gene: TRBD1
CDR3nt: TGTGCCAGCCGCTCATGGGACAGCCAAGAGACCCAGTACTTC
CDR3aa: CASRSWDSQETQYF

v_gene: TRBV28
j_gene: TRBJ2-1
abundance: -
d_gene: TRBD1
CDR3nt: TGTGCCGGACGCTCGGGACAGGCGAGCTCCTACAATGAGCAGTTCTTC
CDR3aa: CAGRSGQASSYNEQFF

v_gene: TRBV30
j_gene: TRBJ2-5
abundance: -
d_gene: TRBD1
CDR3nt: TGTGCCTGGAGTGGGACAGGGAGGGAGACCCAGTACTTC
CDR3aa: CAWSGTGRETQYF

v_gene: TRBV5-4
j_gene: TRBJ2-5
abundance: -
d_gene: TRBD1
CDR3nt: TGTGCCAGCAGCTGGACAGGGCAAGAGACCCAGTACTTC
CDR3aa: CASSWTGQETQYF

v_gene: TRBV2
j_gene: TRBJ1-4
abundance: -
d_gene: -
CDR3nt: TGTGCCAGCAGCCGGGCGAAGATGGGTGAAAAACTGTTTTTT
CDR3aa: CASSRAKMGEKLFF

v_gene: TRBV28
j_gene: TRBJ2-3
abundance: -
d_gene: -
CDR3nt: TGTGCCAGCAGTGACGGGACCCGCCACGATACGCAGTATTTT
CDR3aa: CASSDGTRHDTQYF

v_gene: TRBV28
j_gene: TRBJ1-2
abundance: -
d_gene: -
CDR3nt: TGTGCCAGCAGGACGACAGCGGGAGGCTACACCTTC
CDR3aa: CASRTTAGGYTF

v_gene: TRBV5-1
j_gene: TRBJ2-4
abundance: -
d_gene: -
CDR3nt: TGCGCCAGCAGCTTCTGGCTAGCGTCGGGCATTCAGTACTTC
CDR3aa: CASSFWLASGIQYF

v_gene: TRBV7-7
j_gene: TRBJ2-5
abundance: -
d_gene: -
CDR3nt: TGTGCCAGGGGTTCCGGTCTAGGCGGCGGGGTCCAGTACTTC
CDR3aa: CARGSGLGGGVQYF

v_gene: TRBV28
j_gene: TRBJ2-7
abundance: -
d_gene: TRBD1
CDR3nt: TGTGCCAGCAGGGGGACAGGGTCCTACTACGAGCAGTACTTC
CDR3aa: CASRGTGSYYEQYF

v_gene: TRBV28
j_gene: TRBJ1-5
abundance: -
d_gene: -
CDR3nt: TGTGCCAGCAGTCCCGTTGGGCCCTACAATCAGCCCCAGCATTTT
CDR3aa: CASSPVGPYNQPQHF

v_gene: TRBV1
j_gene: TRBJ2-3
abundance: -
d_gene: -
CDR3nt: TGCACCACTCCCCCCGGGACTAGCGGGAGATCGGTAGATACGCAGTATTTT
CDR3aa: CTTPPGTSGRSVDTQYF

v_gene: TRBV10-2
j_gene: TRBJ2-3
abundance: once
d_gene: TRBD2
CDR3nt: TGCGCCAGCAGTGGGGCTAGCGGGAGCGGTACGCAGTATTTT
CDR3aa: CASSGASGSGTQYF

v_gene: TRBV11-2
j_gene: TRBJ2-7
abundance: -
d_gene: -
CDR3nt: TGTGCCAGCAGCAATGACTGGTCCTACGAGCAGTACTTC
CDR3aa: CASSNDWSYEQYF

v_gene: TRBV28
j_gene: TRBJ1-5
abundance: -
d_gene: TRBD1
CDR3nt: TGTGCCAGCCTGGGTTCGGGACAGGGGATCTGGCAGCCCCAGCATTTT
CDR3aa: CASLGSGQGIWQPQHF

v_gene: TRBV7-9
j_gene: TRBJ1-2
abundance: -
d_gene: TRBD1
CDR3nt: TGTGCCAGCAGCCAGGACAGGGCGTATGGCTACACCTTC
CDR3aa: CASSQDRAYGYTF

v_gene: TRBV7-2
j_gene: TRBJ2-3
abundance: -
d_gene: TRBD2
CDR3nt: TGTGCCAGCAGCTTAGGTTTCCGCGGGAGTCTTGCAGATACGCAGTATTTT
CDR3aa: CASSLGFRGSLADTQYF

v_gene: TRBV4-2
j_gene: TRBJ1-3
abundance: -
d_gene: -
CDR3nt: TGTGCCAGCAGCCAAGCCTACGCCGGAAACACCATATATTTT
CDR3aa: CASSQAYAGNTIYF

v_gene: TRBV5-4
j_gene: TRBJ2-1
abundance: -
d_gene: TRBD2
CDR3nt: TGTGCCAGCAGCTCAACTAGCGGCACCTACAATGAGCAGTTCTTC
CDR3aa: CASSSTSGTYNEQFF

v_gene: TRBV15
j_gene: TRBJ2-1
abundance: -
d_gene: TRBD2
CDR3nt: TGTGCCACCAGCATCCCTCCGGGACTAGCGGGAGAATTTCTCTACAATGAGCAGTTCTTC
CDR3aa: CATSIPPGLAGEFLYNEQFF

v_gene: TRBV7-3
j_gene: TRBJ1-1
abundance: -
d_gene: -
CDR3nt: TGTGCCAGCAGCTTACTGGCAGACGGTGTCACTGAAGCTTTCTTT
CDR3aa: CASSLLADGVTEAFF

v_gene: TRBV7-6
j_gene: TRBJ2-1
abundance: -
d_gene: TRBD2
CDR3nt: TGTGCCAGCAGCTCCCCGTGGGGGAGGGAATACAATGAGCAGTTCTTC
CDR3aa: CASSSPWGREYNEQFF

v_gene: TRBV28
j_gene: TRBJ2-7
abundance: -
d_gene: -
CDR3nt: TGTGCCAGCAGCATAACTCGGGCGGGCGGTCCCTACGAGCAGTACTTC
CDR3aa: CASSITRAGGPYEQYF

v_gene: TRBV7-9
j_gene: TRBJ2-7
abundance: -
d_gene: -
CDR3nt: TGTGCCAGCAGCCCGAGGGGAGGATACGAGCAGTACTTC
CDR3aa: CASSPRGGYEQYF

v_gene: TRBV5-3
j_gene: TRBJ1-4
abundance: -
d_gene: -
CDR3nt: TGTGCCAGAAGGGATTCTGACAGCTCTAATGAAAAACTGTTTTTT
CDR3aa: CARRDSDSSNEKLFF

v_gene: TRBV27
j_gene: TRBJ1-1
abundance: -
d_gene: -
CDR3nt: TGTGCCAGCCTGGGGGCAGGGACGGGGCTGGGCACTGAAGCTTTCTTT
CDR3aa: CASLGAGTGLGTEAFF

v_gene: TRBV7-3
j_gene: TRBJ2-7
abundance: -
d_gene: TRBD2
CDR3nt: TGTGCCAGCAGCCCGACTAGCGGGCCTCACTACGAGCAGTACTTC
CDR3aa: CASSPTSGPHYEQYF

v_gene: TRBV6-1
j_gene: TRBJ2-7
abundance: -
d_gene: -
CDR3nt: TGTGCCAGCAGCGAAGGTTGGACGGGGGGCTTTAGGGCCTACGAGCAGTACTTC
CDR3aa: CASSEGWTGGFRAYEQYF

v_gene: TRBV2
j_gene: TRBJ2-1
abundance: -
d_gene: TRBD2
CDR3nt: TGTGCCAGCAGTGCCCGGACTAGCGGGAGTGAGCAGTTCTTC
CDR3aa: CASSARTSGSEQFF

v_gene: TRBV10-2
j_gene: TRBJ2-1
abundance: -
d_gene: -
CDR3nt: TGCGCCAGCAGTGAGCCGCCGGGGACCTACAATGAGCAGTTCTTC
CDR3aa: CASSEPPGTYNEQFF

v_gene: TRBV5-6
j_gene: TRBJ2-5
abundance: -
d_gene: -
CDR3nt: TGTGCCAGCAGCTTCAAACGACAGGACTCGGGGAGAGAGACCCAGTACTTC
CDR3aa: CASSFKRQDSGRETQYF

v_gene: TRBV27
j_gene: TRBJ2-1
abundance: -
d_gene: -
CDR3nt: TGTGCCAGCAGTATTCGGTGGCTCGACTACAATGAGCAGTTCTTC
CDR3aa: CASSIRWLDYNEQFF

v_gene: TRBV20-1
j_gene: TRBJ2-7
abundance: -
d_gene: -
CDR3nt: TGCAGTGCTTCGGGGACCTACGAGCAGTACTTC
CDR3aa: CSASGTYEQYF

v_gene: TRBV18
j_gene: TRBJ2-1
abundance: -
d_gene: -
CDR3nt: TGTGCCAGCTCACCATCAACCGGGGGAACCTACAATGAGCAGTTCTTC
CDR3aa: CASSPSTGGTYNEQFF

v_gene: TRBV5-8
j_gene: TRBJ1-4
abundance: -
d_gene: TRBD1
CDR3nt: TGTGCCAGCAGCGCTGGGACAGACTTTAATGAAAAACTGTTTTTT
CDR3aa: CASSAGTDFNEKLFF